This T cell receptor beta chain was recorded in a study of T cell responses to AZD1222 COVID-19 vaccine. Study-level results: The span of vaccine-associated CD4 TCRs extended across spike, with dominance at 160-218 and 743-854.

Assay: immunoSEQ multiplex PCR; the TCRdb copy retains only in-frame clones and omits some. The repertoire holds some 140,000 clones, over 90% seen once, with roughly 0.9% in the top ten. Comment on this clone: Its antigen is still unknown.

This CDR3 region has 13 residues. V was shortened by 2 bases and J by 4 bases, with 8 bases between the two germline ends. Germline assignment: CDR1 MNHEY and CDR2 SVGAGI. The source is an adult in good health. Sequencing used peripheral blood, obtained on day 0 of AZD1222 vaccination. The chain carries TRBV6-5 and TRBJ1-1; unclear D gene. CDR3 sequence (DNA): TGTGCCAGCAGTTACGGTAGTGGCACTGAAGCTTTCTTT. Amino acid sequence: CASSYGSGTEAFF.